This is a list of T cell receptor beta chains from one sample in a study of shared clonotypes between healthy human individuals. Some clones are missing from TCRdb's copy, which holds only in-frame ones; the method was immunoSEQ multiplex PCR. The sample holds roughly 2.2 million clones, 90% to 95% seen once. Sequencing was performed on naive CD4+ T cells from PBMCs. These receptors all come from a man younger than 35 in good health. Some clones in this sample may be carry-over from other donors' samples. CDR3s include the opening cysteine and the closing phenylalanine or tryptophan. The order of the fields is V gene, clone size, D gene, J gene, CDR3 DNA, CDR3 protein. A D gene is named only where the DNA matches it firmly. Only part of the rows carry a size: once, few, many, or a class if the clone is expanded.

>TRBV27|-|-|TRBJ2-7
TGTGCCAGCAGTTTATATCCAGGGGCCTACGAGCAGTACTTC
CASSLYPGAYEQYF
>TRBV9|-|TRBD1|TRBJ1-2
TGTGCCAGCAGCGGAAGGACAGGGCTGGGCTATGGCTACACCTTC
CASSGRTGLGYGYTF
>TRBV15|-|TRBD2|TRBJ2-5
TGTGCCACCAGCAGACCCCCGGGACTAGCGGGAGGCGGGGAGACCCAGTACTTC
CATSRPPGLAGGGETQYF
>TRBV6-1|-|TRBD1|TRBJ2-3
TGTGCCATAGGGGGCGCCGGCACAGATACGCAGTATTTT
CAIGGAGTDTQYF
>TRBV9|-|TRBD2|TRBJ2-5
TGTGCCAGCAGCGTTAGCGGGAGGACTCAAGAGACCCAGTACTTC
CASSVSGRTQETQYF
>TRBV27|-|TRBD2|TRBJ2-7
TGTGCCAGCCGGGGACTAGCGGGAGGATGGTCCTACGAGCAGTACTTC
CASRGLAGGWSYEQYF
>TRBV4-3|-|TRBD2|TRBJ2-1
TGCGCCAGCAGCCAAACTAGCGGCTCCTACAATGAGCAGTTCTTC
CASSQTSGSYNEQFF
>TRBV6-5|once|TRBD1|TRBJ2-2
TGTGCCAGCGGTACAGGGGGAGAGGGGGAGCTGTTTTTT
CASGTGGEGELFF
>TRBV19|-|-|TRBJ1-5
TGTGCCAGTAGTGTAGGAGGGAATAGCAATCAGCCCCAGCATTTT
CASSVGGNSNQPQHF
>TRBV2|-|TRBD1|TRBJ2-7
TGTGCCAGCAGCCGGGACAGGGACTACGAGCAGTACTTC
CASSRDRDYEQYF
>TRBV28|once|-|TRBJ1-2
TGTGCCAGCAGTCCTGGAACTCTCTATGGCTACACCTTC
CASSPGTLYGYTF
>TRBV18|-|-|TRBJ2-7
TGTGCCAGCCGACTCGGGACTTCGAGCTCCTACGAGCAGTACTTC
CASRLGTSSSYEQYF
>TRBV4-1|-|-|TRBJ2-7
TGCGCCAGCAGCCAAGGGTTTGGGCAAGGGACCACCTACGAGCAGTACTTC
CASSQGFGQGTTYEQYF
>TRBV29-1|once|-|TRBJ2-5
TGCAGCGTTGGTTTACATCGGACGAAAGAGACCCAGTACTTC
CSVGLHRTKETQYF
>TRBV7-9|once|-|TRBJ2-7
TGTGCCAGCAGCGGCCCTAGGTTAGAGAAGTACTTC
CASSGPRLEKYF
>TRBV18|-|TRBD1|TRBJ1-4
TGTGCCAGCTCCGGGACAGGACCACCGGGGGAAAAACTGTTTTTT
CASSGTGPPGEKLFF
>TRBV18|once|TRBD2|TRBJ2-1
TGTGCCAGCTCACCTCCGACTAGCGGGGTGCAGTTCTTC
CASSPPTSGVQFF
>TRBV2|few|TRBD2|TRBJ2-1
TGTGCCAGCAGTGAGGGTAGCGGGAGGGGGGATGAGCAGTTCTTC
CASSEGSGRGDEQFF
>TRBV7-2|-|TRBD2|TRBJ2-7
TGTGCCAGCAGCATCGCTCCATCCGGGACTAGCGTGTACGAGCAGTACTTC
CASSIAPSGTSVYEQYF
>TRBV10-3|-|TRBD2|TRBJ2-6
TGTGCCATCAGTAAACTAGCGGGAGCGTCTGGGGCCAACGTCCTGACTTTC
CAISKLAGASGANVLTF
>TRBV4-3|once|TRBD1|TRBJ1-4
TGCGCCAGCAGCCAAGATCCGGGACAGGGGGCGAAAAAACTGTTTTTT
CASSQDPGQGAKKLFF
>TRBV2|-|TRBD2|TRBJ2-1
TGTGCCAGCAGTTACGGCGGGTTAGCGGGCGATGAGCAGTTCTTC
CASSYGGLAGDEQFF
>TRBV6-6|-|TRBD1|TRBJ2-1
TGTGCCAGCAGCCCCCGGGACAGGGCCTACAATGAGCAGTTCTTC
CASSPRDRAYNEQFF
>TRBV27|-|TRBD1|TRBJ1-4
TGTGCCAGCAGTCCCAGGGGGGCAGGGAATGAAAAACTGTTTTTT
CASSPRGAGNEKLFF
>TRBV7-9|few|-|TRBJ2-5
TGTGCCAGCAGCCCTTGGACGAACCAAGAGACCCAGTACTTC
CASSPWTNQETQYF
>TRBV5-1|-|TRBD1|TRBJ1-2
TGCGCCAGCAGCACCGGGACAGGGAGCGGTGGCTACACCTTC
CASSTGTGSGGYTF
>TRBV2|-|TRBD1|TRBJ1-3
TGTGCCAGCAGAGCGGACAGGGGAAACACCATATATTTT
CASRADRGNTIYF
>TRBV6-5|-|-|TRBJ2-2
TGTGCCAGCAGTTCTGAATACTCCTCCGGGGAGCTGTTTTTT
CASSSEYSSGELFF
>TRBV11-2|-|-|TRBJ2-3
TGTGCCAGCAGCTCAGCTCCTGGTGGAGATACGCAGTATTTT
CASSSAPGGDTQYF
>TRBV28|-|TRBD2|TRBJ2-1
TGTGCCAGCAGATCCTCTCTAGCGGCAAACTACAATGAGCAGTTCTTC
CASRSSLAANYNEQFF
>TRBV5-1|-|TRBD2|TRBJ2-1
TGCGCCAGCAGCGCAAGGACTAGCGGGCCCTACAATGAGCAGTTCTTC
CASSARTSGPYNEQFF
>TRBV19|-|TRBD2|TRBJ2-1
TGTGCCAGTAGTACCCTCTCGGTCGCGGGAGGGCCGGATGAGCAGTTCTTC
CASSTLSVAGGPDEQFF
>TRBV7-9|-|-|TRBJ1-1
TGTGCCAGCAGCTTCGGGCTGAACACTGAAGCTTTCTTT
CASSFGLNTEAFF
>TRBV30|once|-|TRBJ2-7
TGTGCCTGGAGTGCATCCTACGAGCAGTACTTC
CAWSASYEQYF
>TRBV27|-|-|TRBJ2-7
TGTGCCAGCAGTTGGGGAGGGAGGGGGGAGCAGTACTTC
CASSWGGRGEQYF
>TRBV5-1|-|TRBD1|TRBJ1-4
TGCGCCAGCAGCTTGGCAGGGACAGGGGATGAAAAACTGTTTTTT
CASSLAGTGDEKLFF
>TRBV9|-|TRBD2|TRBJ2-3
TGTGCCAGCAGCGCCCATAGCGGGGGTAGCACAGATACGCAGTATTTT
CASSAHSGGSTDTQYF
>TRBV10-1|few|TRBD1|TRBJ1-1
TGCGCCAGCAGTCTCCGGACAGGGATGAACACTGAAGCTTTCTTT
CASSLRTGMNTEAFF
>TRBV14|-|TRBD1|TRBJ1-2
TGTGCCAGCAGCCAGTCGACAGGGGCAGTAAGCGGCTACACCTTC
CASSQSTGAVSGYTF
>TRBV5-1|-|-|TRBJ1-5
TGCGCCAGCAGCTTGATCGGGGCAAACAATCAGCCCCAGCATTTT
CASSLIGANNQPQHF
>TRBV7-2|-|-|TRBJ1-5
TGTGCCAGCAGCTTAGTCGGCCGGGGACGATTGGCGCCCCAGCATTTT
CASSLVGRGRLAPQHF
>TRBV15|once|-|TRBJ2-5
TGTGCCACCAGCAGAGTGAAGGGGGCGGGAGGCGGCAAGACCCAGTACTTC
CATSRVKGAGGGKTQYF
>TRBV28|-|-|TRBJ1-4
TGTGCCAGCAGCAGTGGGACTATCGGGGAAAAACTGTTTTTT
CASSSGTIGEKLFF
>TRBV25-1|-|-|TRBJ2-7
TGTGCCAGCAGTGAACAAAGAGGGGGGCTAAGCCACGAGCAGTACTTC
CASSEQRGGLSHEQYF
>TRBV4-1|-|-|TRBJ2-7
TGCGCCAGCAGCCAAACTACATTTGACGAGCAGTACTTC
CASSQTTFDEQYF
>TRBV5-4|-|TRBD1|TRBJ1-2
TGTGCCAGCAGCTGGGACAGGGTTAATAACGGCTACACCTTC
CASSWDRVNNGYTF
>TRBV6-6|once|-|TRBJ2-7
TGTGCCAGCAGTTCCCGGGACGGACCCTACGAGCAGTACTTC
CASSSRDGPYEQYF
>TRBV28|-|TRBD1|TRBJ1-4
TGTGCCAGCAGTTTAAGACAGGGTGGGAGAAAACTGTTTTTT
CASSLRQGGRKLFF
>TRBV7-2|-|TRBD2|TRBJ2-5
TGTGCCAGCAGCTCGACTAGCGGCGGGGGGGAGACCCAGTACTTC
CASSSTSGGGETQYF